Below are 20 T cell receptor beta chains sequenced from a single sample in a study of CD8 T cells in ankylosing spondylitis. TCRdb reprocessed the 5' RACE reads via MiXCR and lists one record per CDR3 protein. The table shows about 800,000 distinct CDR3 sequences, with approximately 10% occurring only once. These receptors' targets are unknown. Whole-study findings and limits: Seemingly characteristic of ankylosing spondylitis blood was a TCR beta motif consisting of roughly 8 highly homologous variants.

The sequencing sample was made of blood, either unsorted or a sorted T cell fraction (not recorded which). All receptors derive from a male donor with ankylosing spondylitis.

This clonotype was seen a handful of times. CDR3 sequence reads: CASSLKLKGTSGTNNEQFF. Written as DNA, the CDR3 is TGTGCCAGCAGCTTAAAGCTAAAGGGGACTAGCGGGACTAACAATGAGCAGTTCTTC. This chain joins TRBV7-6 and TRBJ2-1; 13 positions match TRBD2. The CDR3 contains 19 residues. Germline V gene data show CDR1 as SGHVS and CDR2 as FNYEAQ. J was trimmed by 5 bases and V by 2 bases; bases with no gene match: 12.

This clonotype occurred many times. The rearrangement links TRBV5-1 to TRBJ1-1, with a tentative D call TRBD1 (5 bases). Germline V gives CDR1 SGHRS, CDR2 YFSETQ. This CDR3 contains 15 residues. The V end lost 0 bases, the J end lost 5 bases, and 14 bases lay between the germline ends. The CDR3: CASSLEGVVRTEAFF. The DNA of the CDR3 is TGCGCCAGCAGCTTGGAAGGGGTTGTCCGGACTGAAGCTTTCTTT.

This clonotype was observed many times. CDR3 in DNA: TGCAGCGCTTACTCTGGGGCCAACGTCCTGACTTTC. Translating gives CSAYSGANVLTF. The chain combines TRBV29-1 with TRBJ2-6; D remains ambiguous. Between the trimmed V and J ends, which lost 7 bases and 0 bases, there was a span of 4 bases. Germline V gene sequence: CDR1 SQVTM, CDR2 ANQGSEA. This CDR3 spans 12 amino acids.

This clonotype was seen a handful of times. The chain combines TRBV5-8 with TRBJ1-1; D not certain. The CDR3 covers 13 residues. V was pared by 7 bases and J by 4 bases, with 14 bases between. Per the germline V gene, CDR1 is SGHTS and CDR2 is YDEGEE. The CDR3 here is CASEGSYSTEAFF. CDR3 DNA: TGTGCCAGCGAGGGATCCTACAGCACTGAAGCTTTCTTT.

The V and J genes are TRBV20-1 and TRBJ1-5; TRBD1 matches at 7 bases. The CDR3 is 13 residues long. The germline CDR1 and CDR2 sequences are DFQATT and SNEGSKA (reference sequence). V lost 5 bases and J lost 9; bases outside the gene matches: 10. The CDR3 DNA is TGCAGTGCTCGGCGACAGGGACGAGGGCCCCAGCATTTT. Encoded protein: CSARRQGRGPQHF.

V gene TRBV3-1 combines with J gene TRBJ2-5; D unclear. With 4 bases removed from V and 4 bases from J, the gap between germline ends came to 13 bases. The CDR3 runs to 14 residues. The germline gives CDR1 LGHDT, CDR2 YNNKEL (reference sequence). DNA of the CDR3: TGTGCCAGCAGCCCGGTGGGTGGGTCAGAGACCCAGTACTTC. It translates to CASSPVGGSETQYF.

This clonotype has only a few counts. This sequence joins TRBV20-1 and TRBJ2-1; 9 positions agree with TRBD2. In germline, CDR1 is DFQATT, CDR2 SNEGSKA (reference sequence). The ends lost 2 bases at V and 6 bases at J; junction bases unmatched: 8. This CDR3 is built from 15 residues. CDR3: CSARSAGGRFNEQFF. DNA for the CDR3: TGCAGTGCTAGATCGGCGGGAGGGCGTTTCAATGAGCAGTTCTTC.

This clonotype appeared many times. The chain is built from TRBV12-3 or TRBV12-4 and TRBJ2-5; TRBD1 is a possible D gene (5 bases). With 4 bases removed from V and 4 bases from J, the gap between germline ends came to 13 bases. CDR3 length: 14 residues. CDR3 DNA: TGTGCCAGCAGTTCTCAGGGTCGGCGAGAGACCCAGTACTTC. This gives the protein CASSSQGRRETQYF.

V is TRBV20-1 and J is TRBJ2-1; D is unresolved. V was shortened by 3 bases and J by 4 bases, with 10 bases between the two germline ends. Germline CDR1 and CDR2: DFQATT and SNEGSKA (reference sequence). CDR3 length equals 13 residues. CDR3 DNA: TGCAGTGCTAGTATACATGTTTACAATGAGCAGTTCTTC. Translation: CSASIHVYNEQFF.

This chain connects TRBV28 to TRBJ2-1; 11 bases agree with TRBD2. This CDR3 has 15 residues. Germline V lookup: CDR1 MDHEN, CDR2 SYDVKM. The junction had 6 bases not matched to a gene; V was cut back by 6 bases and J by 5 bases. CDR3 loop: CASRNSGRVNNEQFF. CDR3 sequence (DNA): TGTGCCAGCAGGAATAGCGGGAGGGTGAACAATGAGCAGTTCTTC.

This clonotype was found a few times. The chain joins TRBV2 to TRBJ2-7; D may be TRBD1 (6 bases). Germline CDR1 is SNHLY and CDR2 is FYNNEI. This CDR3 is 11 amino acids long. The V gene lost 7 bases and the J gene lost 6 bases, with 10 bases spanning the gap. The CDR3 DNA reads TGTGCCAGCACAGGGGTGATCGAGCAGTACTTC. Translated: CASTGVIEQYF.

The V gene is TRBV20-1, the J gene TRBJ1-5, with D possibly matching TRBD1 (5 bases). Trimming removed 0 bases from V and 6 bases from J, with 12 bases in between. CDR1 and CDR2 (germline): DFQATT, SNEGSKA (reference sequence). The CDR3 has 14 residues. The CDR3 DNA reads as TGCAGTGCTAGAGATACCAGGGAGCGTCAGCCCCAGCATTTT. Translation: CSARDTRERQPQHF.

The rearrangement links TRBV10-3 to TRBJ2-2; 9 bases map to TRBD1. The V gene end was trimmed by 2 bases and the J gene end by 9 bases; junction bases not matched to a gene: 10. CDR1 is ENHRY and CDR2 is SYGVKD in the germline V gene. This CDR3 comprises 16 residues. CDR3 amino acids: CAISEPFGQGTRELFF. CDR3 coding DNA: TGTGCCATCAGTGAGCCCTTTGGACAGGGGACCAGGGAGCTGTTTTTT.

This clonotype was seen ten or more times. V usage is TRBV6-2 or TRBV6-3 and J usage is TRBJ2-7; TRBD2 matches at 8 bases. This CDR3 contains 13 residues. Germline assignment: CDR1 MNHEY and CDR2 SVGEGT. With V trimmed by 4 bases and J by 2 bases, 1 base remained unmatched. The CDR3 loop is CASSSGRAYEQYF. The CDR3 nucleotides read TGTGCCAGCAGTTCCGGGAGGGCCTACGAGCAGTACTTC.

V is TRBV4-3 and J is TRBJ2-2; D not resolved. The CDR3 has 16 amino acids. Germline assignment: CDR1 LGHNA and CDR2 YSLEER. V was shortened by 4 bases and J by 6 bases, with 18 bases between the two germline ends. Here the CDR3 reads CASSPRIGNDPGELFF. The CDR3 DNA is TGCGCCAGCAGCCCCCGCATAGGAAATGACCCCGGGGAGCTGTTTTTT.

This clonotype turned up a few times. The chain employs TRBV6-2 or TRBV6-3 and TRBJ1-2; D is unresolved. The CDR3 totals 13 residues. V was clipped by 7 bases and J by 3 bases, with 12 bases between them. Germline CDR1 and CDR2: MNHEY and SVGEGT. The CDR3 loop is CASTNSGDYGYTF. DNA for the CDR3: TGTGCCAGCACGAACAGTGGGGACTATGGCTACACCTTC.

This chain links TRBV24-1 with TRBJ1-1, with 9 positions matching TRBD1. The CDR3 sequence is 15 residues long. Germline CDR1 and CDR2: KGHDR and SFDVKD. V shed 2 bases, J shed 3 bases, and the junction held 3 bases outside the gene matches. The CDR3 here is CATSDSRQGDTEAFF. In nucleotides, the CDR3 is TGTGCCACCAGTGATTCGAGACAGGGGGACACTGAAGCTTTCTTT.

This clonotype has ten or more counts. This chain joins TRBV7-2 and TRBJ1-2, with D perhaps TRBD1 (5 bases). The germline V gene encodes CDR1 SGHTA and CDR2 FQGNSA. Trimming pared 6 bases from V and 0 bases from J, leaving 8 bases between. The CDR3 runs to 13 residues. This chain's CDR3 is CASSPTANYGYTF. The CDR3 nucleotides are TGTGCCAGCAGTCCGACAGCTAACTATGGCTACACCTTC. The whole variable domain, remainder taken from reference TRBV7-2 and TRBJ1-2, is GAGVSQSPSNKVTEKGKDVELRCDPISGHTALYWYRQSLGQGLEFLIYFQGNSAPDKSGLPSDRFSAERTGGSVSTLTIQRTQQEDSAVYLCASSPTANYGYTFGSGTRLTVV.

This clonotype was counted many times. This sequence joins TRBV4-3 and TRBJ1-2; tentatively, D is TRBD1 (6 bases). The CDR3 loop spans 15 amino acids. The germline V gene encodes CDR1 LGHNA and CDR2 YSLEER. V was clipped by 2 bases and J by 8 bases, with 18 bases between them. CDR3 nucleotides: TGCGCCAGCAGCCAAAGCCTGGGGACATACTTCGGCTACACCTTC. This translates into CASSQSLGTYFGYTF.

V and J are TRBV12-3 or TRBV12-4 and TRBJ2-7; D tentatively fits TRBD1 or TRBD2 (5 bases each). V was cut by 3 bases and J by 0 bases, with 12 bases left in between. The CDR3 extends over 15 amino acids. Here the CDR3 DNA reads TGTGCCAGCAGTTTTAGGGGAGAGAGCTCCTACGAGCAGTACTTC. As protein: CASSFRGESSYEQYF.